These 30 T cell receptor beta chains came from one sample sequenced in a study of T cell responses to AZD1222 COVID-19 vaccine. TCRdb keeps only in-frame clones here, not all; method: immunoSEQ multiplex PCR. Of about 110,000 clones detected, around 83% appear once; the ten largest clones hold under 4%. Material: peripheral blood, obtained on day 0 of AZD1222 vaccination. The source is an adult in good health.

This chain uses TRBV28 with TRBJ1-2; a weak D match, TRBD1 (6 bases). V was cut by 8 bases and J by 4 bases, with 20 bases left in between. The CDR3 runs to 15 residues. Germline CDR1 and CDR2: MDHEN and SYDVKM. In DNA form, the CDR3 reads TGTGCCAGCGACAGGACCCCGTCCGCTAGCTATGGCTACACCTTC. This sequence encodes CASDRTPSASYGYTF.

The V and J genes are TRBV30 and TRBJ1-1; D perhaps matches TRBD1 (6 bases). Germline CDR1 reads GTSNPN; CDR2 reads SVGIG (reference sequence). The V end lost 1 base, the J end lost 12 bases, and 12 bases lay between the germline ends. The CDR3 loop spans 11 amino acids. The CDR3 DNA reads TGTGCCTGGAGTGGGACAGCGCGACCTTTCTTT. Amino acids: CAWSGTARPFF.

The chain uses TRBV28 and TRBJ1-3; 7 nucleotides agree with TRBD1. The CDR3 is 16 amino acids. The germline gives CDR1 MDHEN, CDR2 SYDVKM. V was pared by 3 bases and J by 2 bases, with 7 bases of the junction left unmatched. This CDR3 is CASSFMSGGPGNTIYF. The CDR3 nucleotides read TGTGCCAGCAGTTTTATGTCAGGGGGACCTGGAAACACCATATATTTT.

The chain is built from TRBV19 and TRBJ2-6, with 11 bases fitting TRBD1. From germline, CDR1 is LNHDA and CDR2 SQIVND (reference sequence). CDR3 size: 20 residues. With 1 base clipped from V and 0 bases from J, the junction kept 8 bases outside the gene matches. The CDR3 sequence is CASSIVIGTGGYSGANVLTF. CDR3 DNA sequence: TGTGCCAGTAGTATAGTGATAGGGACAGGGGGTTACTCTGGGGCCAACGTCCTGACTTTC.

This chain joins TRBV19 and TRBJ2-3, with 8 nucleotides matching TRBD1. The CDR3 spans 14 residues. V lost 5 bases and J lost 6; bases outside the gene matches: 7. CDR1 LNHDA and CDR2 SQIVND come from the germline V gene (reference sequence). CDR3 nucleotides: TGTGCCAGTAGTCCCCAGGGGGCGGCGGATACGCAGTATTTT. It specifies CASSPQGAADTQYF.

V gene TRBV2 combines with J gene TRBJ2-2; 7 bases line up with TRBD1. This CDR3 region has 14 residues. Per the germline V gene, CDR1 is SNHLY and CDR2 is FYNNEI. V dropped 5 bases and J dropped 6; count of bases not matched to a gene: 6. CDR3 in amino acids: CASSYYGQAGELFF. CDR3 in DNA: TGTGCCAGCAGTTATTACGGACAGGCCGGGGAGCTGTTTTTT. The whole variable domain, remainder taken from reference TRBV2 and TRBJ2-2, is EPEVTQTPSHQVTQMGQEVILRCVPISNHLYFYWYRQILGQKVEFLVSFYNNEISEKSEIFDDQFSVERPDGSNFTLKIRSTKLEDSAMYFCASSYYGQAGELFFGEGSRLTVL.

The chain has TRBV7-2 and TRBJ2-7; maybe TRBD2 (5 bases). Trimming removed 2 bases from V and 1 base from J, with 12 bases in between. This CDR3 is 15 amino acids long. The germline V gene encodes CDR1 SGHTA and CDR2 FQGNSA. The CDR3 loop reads CASSLSRAGSYEQYF. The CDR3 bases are TGTGCCAGCAGCTTATCTAGGGCGGGTTCCTACGAGCAGTACTTC.

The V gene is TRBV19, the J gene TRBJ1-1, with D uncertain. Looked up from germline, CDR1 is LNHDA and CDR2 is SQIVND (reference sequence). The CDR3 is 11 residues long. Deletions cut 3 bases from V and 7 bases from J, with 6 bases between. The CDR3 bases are TGTGCCAGTAGTATCAGGCTTGAAGCTTTCTTT. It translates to CASSIRLEAFF. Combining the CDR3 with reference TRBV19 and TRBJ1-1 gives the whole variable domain DGGITQSPKYLFRKEGQNVTLSCEQNLNHDAMYWYRQDPGQGLRLIYYSQIVNDFQKGDIAEGYSVSREKKESFPLTVTSAQKNPTAFYLCASSIRLEAFFGQGTRLTVV.

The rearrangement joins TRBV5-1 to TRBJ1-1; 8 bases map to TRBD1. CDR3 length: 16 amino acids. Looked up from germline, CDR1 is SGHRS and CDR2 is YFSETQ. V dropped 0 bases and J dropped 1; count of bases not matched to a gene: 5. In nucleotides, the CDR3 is TGCGCCAGCAGCTTGGTTACAGGGGGTGGGAACACTGAAGCTTTCTTT. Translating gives CASSLVTGGGNTEAFF.

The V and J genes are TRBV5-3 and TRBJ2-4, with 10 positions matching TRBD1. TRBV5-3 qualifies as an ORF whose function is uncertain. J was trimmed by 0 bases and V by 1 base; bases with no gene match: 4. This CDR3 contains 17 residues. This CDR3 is CARSLKGTGVAKNIQYF. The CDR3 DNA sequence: TGTGCCAGAAGCTTGAAGGGGACAGGGGTAGCCAAAAACATTCAGTACTTC.

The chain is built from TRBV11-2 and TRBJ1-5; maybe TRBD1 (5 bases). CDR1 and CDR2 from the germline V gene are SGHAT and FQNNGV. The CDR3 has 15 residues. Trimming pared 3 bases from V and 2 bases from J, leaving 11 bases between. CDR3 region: CASSLGPGGNQPQHF. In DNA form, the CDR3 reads TGTGCCAGCAGCTTGGGACCGGGGGGCAATCAGCCCCAGCATTTT.

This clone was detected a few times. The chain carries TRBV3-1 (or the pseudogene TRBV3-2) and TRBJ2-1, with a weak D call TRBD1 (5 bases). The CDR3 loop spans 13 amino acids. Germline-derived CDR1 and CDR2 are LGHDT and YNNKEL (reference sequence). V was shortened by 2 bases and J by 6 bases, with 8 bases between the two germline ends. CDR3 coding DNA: TGTGCCAGCAGCCAAACCAGGGCCAATGAGCAGTTCTTC. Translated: CASSQTRANEQFF.

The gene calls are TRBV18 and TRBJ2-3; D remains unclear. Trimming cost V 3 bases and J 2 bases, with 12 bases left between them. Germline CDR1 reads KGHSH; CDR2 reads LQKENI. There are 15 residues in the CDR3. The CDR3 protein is CASSPADPATDTQYF. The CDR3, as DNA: TGTGCCAGCTCACCCGCGGACCCAGCCACAGATACGCAGTATTTT.

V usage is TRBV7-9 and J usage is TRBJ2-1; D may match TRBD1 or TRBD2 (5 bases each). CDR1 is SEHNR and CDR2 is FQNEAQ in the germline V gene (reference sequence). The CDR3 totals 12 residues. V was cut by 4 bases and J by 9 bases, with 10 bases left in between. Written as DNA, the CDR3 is TGTGCCAGCAGCTGGGGGATTGCTGAGCAGTTCTTC. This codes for CASSWGIAEQFF.

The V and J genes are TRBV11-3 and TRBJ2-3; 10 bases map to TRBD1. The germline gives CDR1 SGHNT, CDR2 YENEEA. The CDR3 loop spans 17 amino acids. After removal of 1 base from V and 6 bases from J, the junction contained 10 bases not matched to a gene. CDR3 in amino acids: CASSLGSMGQGSDTQYF. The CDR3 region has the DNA TGTGCCAGCAGCTTAGGATCTATGGGACAGGGGTCCGATACGCAGTATTTT.

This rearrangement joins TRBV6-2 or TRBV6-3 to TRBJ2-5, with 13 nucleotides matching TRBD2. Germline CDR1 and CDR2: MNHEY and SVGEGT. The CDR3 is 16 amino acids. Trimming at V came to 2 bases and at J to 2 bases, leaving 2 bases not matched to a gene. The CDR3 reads CASSYPLAGGQETQYF. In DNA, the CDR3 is TGTGCCAGCAGTTACCCACTAGCGGGGGGGCAAGAGACCCAGTACTTC.

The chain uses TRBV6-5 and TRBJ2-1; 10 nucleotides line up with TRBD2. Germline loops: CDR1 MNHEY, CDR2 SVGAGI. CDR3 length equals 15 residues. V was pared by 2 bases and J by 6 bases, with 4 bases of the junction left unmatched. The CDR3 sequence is CASSYLRTSGNEQFF. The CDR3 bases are TGTGCCAGCAGTTACCTACGGACTAGCGGCAATGAGCAGTTCTTC.

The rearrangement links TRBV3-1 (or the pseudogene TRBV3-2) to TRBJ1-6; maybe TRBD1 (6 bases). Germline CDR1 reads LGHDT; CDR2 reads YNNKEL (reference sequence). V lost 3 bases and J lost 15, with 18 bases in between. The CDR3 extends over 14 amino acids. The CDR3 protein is CASSQWTEVLDLHF. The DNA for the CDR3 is TGTGCCAGCAGCCAGTGGACAGAGGTTCTAGACCTCCACTTT.

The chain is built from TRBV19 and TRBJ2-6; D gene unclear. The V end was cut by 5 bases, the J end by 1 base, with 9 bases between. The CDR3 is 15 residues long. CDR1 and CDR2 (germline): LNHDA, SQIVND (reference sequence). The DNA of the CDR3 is TGTGCCAGTAGTTCTCGCGCGTCTGGGGCCAACGTCCTGACTTTC. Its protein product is CASSSRASGANVLTF.

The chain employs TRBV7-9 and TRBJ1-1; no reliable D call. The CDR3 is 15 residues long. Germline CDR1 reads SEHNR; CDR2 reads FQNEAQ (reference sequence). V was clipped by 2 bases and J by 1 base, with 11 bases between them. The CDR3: CASSLRSGKNTEAFF. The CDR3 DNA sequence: TGTGCCAGCAGCTTACGTTCGGGGAAGAACACTGAAGCTTTCTTT.

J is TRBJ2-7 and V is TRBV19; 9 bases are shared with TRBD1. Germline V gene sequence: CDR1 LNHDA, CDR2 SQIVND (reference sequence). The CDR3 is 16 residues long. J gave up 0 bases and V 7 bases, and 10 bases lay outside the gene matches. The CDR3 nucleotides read TGTGCCAGTAAACGGACAGGGGAGGAAGGCTCCTACGAGCAGTACTTC. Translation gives CASKRTGEEGSYEQYF.

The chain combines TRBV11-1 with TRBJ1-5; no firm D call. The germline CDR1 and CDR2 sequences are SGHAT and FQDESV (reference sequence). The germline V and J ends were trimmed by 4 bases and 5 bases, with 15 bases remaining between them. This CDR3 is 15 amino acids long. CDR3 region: CASSSRAVNDQPQHF. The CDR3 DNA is TGTGCCAGCAGCTCGCGGGCCGTCAACGATCAGCCCCAGCATTTT.

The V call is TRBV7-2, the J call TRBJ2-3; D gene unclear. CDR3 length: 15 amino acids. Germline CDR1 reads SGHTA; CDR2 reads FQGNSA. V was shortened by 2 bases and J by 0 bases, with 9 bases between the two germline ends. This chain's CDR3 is CASSLSILSTDTQYF. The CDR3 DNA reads TGTGCCAGCAGCTTAAGCATCTTAAGCACAGATACGCAGTATTTT.

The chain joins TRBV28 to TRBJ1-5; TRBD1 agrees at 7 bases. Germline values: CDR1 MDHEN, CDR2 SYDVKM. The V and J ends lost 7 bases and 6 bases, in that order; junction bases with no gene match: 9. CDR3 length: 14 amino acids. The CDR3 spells CASTVPDRAQPQHF. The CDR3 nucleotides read TGTGCCAGCACCGTACCAGACAGGGCTCAGCCCCAGCATTTT.

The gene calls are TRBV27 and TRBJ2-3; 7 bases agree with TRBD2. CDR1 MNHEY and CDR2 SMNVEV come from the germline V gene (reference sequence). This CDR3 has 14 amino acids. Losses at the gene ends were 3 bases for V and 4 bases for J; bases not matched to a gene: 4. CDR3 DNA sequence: TGTGCCAGCAGTTTGGGAGGGGCCGCAGATACGCAGTATTTT. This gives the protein CASSLGGAADTQYF.

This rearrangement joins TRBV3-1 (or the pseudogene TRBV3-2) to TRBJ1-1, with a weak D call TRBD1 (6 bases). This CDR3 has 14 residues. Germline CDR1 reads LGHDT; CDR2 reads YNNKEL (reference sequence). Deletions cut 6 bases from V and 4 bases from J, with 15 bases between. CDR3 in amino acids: CASSPGTRPTEAFF. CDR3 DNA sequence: TGTGCCAGCAGTCCCGGGACAAGGCCCACTGAAGCTTTCTTT.

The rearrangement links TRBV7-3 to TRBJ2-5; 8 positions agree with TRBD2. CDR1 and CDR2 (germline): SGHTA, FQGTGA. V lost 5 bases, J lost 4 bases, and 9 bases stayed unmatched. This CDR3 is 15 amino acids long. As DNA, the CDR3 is TGTGCCAGCAGCCCGGGGGGGTCGGGTCGAGAGACCCAGTACTTC. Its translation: CASSPGGSGRETQYF.

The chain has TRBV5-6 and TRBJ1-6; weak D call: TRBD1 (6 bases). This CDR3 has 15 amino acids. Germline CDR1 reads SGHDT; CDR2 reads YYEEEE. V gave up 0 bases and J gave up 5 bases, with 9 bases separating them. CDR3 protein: CASSLGQGNNSPLHF. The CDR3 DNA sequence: TGTGCCAGCAGCTTGGGGCAGGGGAATAATTCACCCCTCCACTTT.

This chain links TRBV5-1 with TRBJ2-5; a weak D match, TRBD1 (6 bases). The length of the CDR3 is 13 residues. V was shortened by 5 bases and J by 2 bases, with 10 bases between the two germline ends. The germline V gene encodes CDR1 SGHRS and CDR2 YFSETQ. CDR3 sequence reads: CASRSDRQETQYF. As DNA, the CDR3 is TGCGCCAGCAGGTCGGACAGACAAGAGACCCAGTACTTC.

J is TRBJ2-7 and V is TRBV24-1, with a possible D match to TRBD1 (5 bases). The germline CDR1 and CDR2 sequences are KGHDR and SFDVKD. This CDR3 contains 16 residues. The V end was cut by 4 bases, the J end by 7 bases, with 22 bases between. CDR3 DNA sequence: TGTGCCACCAGTGACCTAAAAGGACAATCCCTGGGGGAGCAGTACTTC. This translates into CATSDLKGQSLGEQYF.